Listed below are T cell receptor beta chains from one sample, sequenced in a study of shared clonotypes between healthy human individuals. Clones were sequenced by immunoSEQ multiplex PCR, and TCRdb holds only the in-frame ones, with some missing. The sample has over 850,000 clones, about four fifths seen once. The sample consisted of memory CD4+ T cells from PBMCs. The receptors were sampled from a young man in good health. Some clones in this sample may be carry-over from other donors' samples. Both conserved end residues are part of each CDR3.

v_call,cdr3_length,cdr3_aa
TRBV4-1,18,CASSQDGPRGSGANVLTF
TRBV10-3,13,CAIRGSSQETQYF
TRBV9,13,CASSARLEDTQYF
TRBV29-1,11,CSVSGLHEQFF
TRBV5-1,14,CASSLDGGTGELFF
TRBV19,13,CASTETAYNEQFF
TRBV7-3,12,CASRWEGGEQFF
TRBV15,15,CATSTSGQGPREAFF
TRBV4-1,15,CASSQDWSEGNTIYF
TRBV9,18,CASSNGPGGRISGNTIYF
TRBV4-3,16,CASSHSPGQLKETQYF
TRBV4-2,16,CASSRPTSGLSYEQYF
TRBV11-2,14,CASSSRGVGTEAFF
TRBV28,13,CASNRGSYNEQFF
TRBV25-1,16,CAKRQGAGEQQETQYF
TRBV6-1,15,CASSEGRTFNQPQHF
TRBV7-2,16,CASSPEAGGRIYEQYF
TRBV6-1,14,CASSPGLYNSPLHF
TRBV27,15,CASRRKGTGVLEQYF
TRBV30,15,CAWGPGGTKSYEQYF
TRBV27,14,CASSLEDAGTEAFF
TRBV30,12,CAWSAPRPGVHF
TRBV28,13,CASSLASGDEQFF
TRBV19,14,CASSITTGPREAFF
TRBV5-1,17,CASSAAPPGLTLGEQFF
TRBV5-1,14,CASSSGQGAYEQYF
TRBV10-1,14,CASSESRGWNEQFF
TRBV11-2,20,CASSLDPPIAGRPSSYEQYF
TRBV19,15,CASCIRGFGNTEAFF
TRBV6-6,14,CASSYSRGASEQYF
TRBV6-1,13,CASRTTVNYGYTF
TRBV9,14,CASSVAMMAGELFF
TRBV7-7,13,CASSLTQQETQYF
TRBV4-1,15,CASRSPGYRKEEAFF
TRBV5-3,18,CARSRGQGTKSGANVLTF